This TCR beta chain came from a study of vaccination effects on CD4 cells after COVID-19. Study as a whole: Participants completed two doses of the BNT162b2 or mRNA-1273 vaccine.

A remark on this clone: Antigen specificity is unknown.

This CDR3 is built from 17 residues. With 0 bases clipped from V and 7 bases from J, the junction kept 15 bases outside the gene matches. CDR1 SGHRS and CDR2 YFSETQ come from the germline V gene. Sequencing used immunoSEQ multiplex PCR; TCRdb keeps in-frame clones, though not all of them. The sample holds 55,000 or so clones, roughly 70% seen once. Ahead of sequencing, the ViraFEST assay grew antigen-specific CD4+ T cells using viral peptide pools. Scientists isolated CD4+ T cells after an approximately ten-day culture period ended. Negative nucleocapsid antibody tests before and after vaccination confirmed no previous SARS-CoV-2 infection. Every well got 1.5 million to 2.5 million PBMC, which were grown with about 9.9 IU/ml IL-2 and around 10 ug/ml peptides.

Here the sequenced sample was CD4+ T cells from PBMCs cultured with SARS-CoV-2 spike peptides, taken before COVID-19 vaccination. The TCR was taken from a human donor who received a COVID-19 vaccine. V and J are TRBV5-1 and TRBJ2-7, with TRBD1 matching over 8 bases. CDR3 sequence reads: CASSLGVRGPYPREQYF. DNA for the CDR3: TGCGCCAGCAGCTTGGGCGTCAGGGGGCCCTACCCGAGGGAGCAGTACTTC.